The clone carrying this T cell receptor (beta chain) appeared once. The CDR3 is 14 residues long. Trimming took 5 bases from V and 1 from J; bases not matched to a gene: 5. In germline, CDR1 is MGHRA, CDR2 YSYEKL. The sample is drawn from a study of control samples from healthy donors and cancer patients. Measured with immunoSEQ multiplex PCR; TCRdb has only the in-frame clones, and not every one. The sample lists 130,000 or so clones, just under 95% occurring once. Sequenced material: PBMCs. The chain links TRBV4-1 to TRBJ2-7; 7 positions agree with TRBD1. This clonotype was sampled from a man aged 55 to 70 with colorectal cancer. The CDR3 coding sequence is TGCGCCAGCAGCTGGGGACAGACTTCCTACGAGCAGTACTTC. Protein product: CASSWGQTSYEQYF.